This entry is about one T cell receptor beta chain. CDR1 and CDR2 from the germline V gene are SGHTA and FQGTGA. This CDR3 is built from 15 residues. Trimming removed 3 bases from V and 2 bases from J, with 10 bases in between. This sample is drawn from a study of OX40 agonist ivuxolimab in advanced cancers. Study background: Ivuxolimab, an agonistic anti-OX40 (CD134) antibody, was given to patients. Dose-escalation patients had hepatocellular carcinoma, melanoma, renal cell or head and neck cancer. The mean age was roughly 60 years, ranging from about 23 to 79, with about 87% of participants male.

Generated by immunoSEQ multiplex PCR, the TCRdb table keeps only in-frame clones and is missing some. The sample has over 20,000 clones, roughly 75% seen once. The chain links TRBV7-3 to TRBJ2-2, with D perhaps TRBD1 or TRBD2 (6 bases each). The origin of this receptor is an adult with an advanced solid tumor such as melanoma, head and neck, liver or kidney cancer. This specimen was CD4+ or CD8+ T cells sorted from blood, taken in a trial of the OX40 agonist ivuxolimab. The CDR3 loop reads CASSLVGGNTGELFF. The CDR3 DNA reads TGTGCCAGCAGCTTGGTGGGGGGCAACACCGGGGAGCTGTTTTTT. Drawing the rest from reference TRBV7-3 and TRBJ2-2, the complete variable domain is GAGVSQTPSNKVTEKGKYVELRCDPISGHTALYWYRQSLGQGPEFLIYFQGTGAADDSGLPNDRFFAVRPEGSVSTLKIQRTERGDSAVYLCASSLVGGNTGELFFGEGSRLTVL.